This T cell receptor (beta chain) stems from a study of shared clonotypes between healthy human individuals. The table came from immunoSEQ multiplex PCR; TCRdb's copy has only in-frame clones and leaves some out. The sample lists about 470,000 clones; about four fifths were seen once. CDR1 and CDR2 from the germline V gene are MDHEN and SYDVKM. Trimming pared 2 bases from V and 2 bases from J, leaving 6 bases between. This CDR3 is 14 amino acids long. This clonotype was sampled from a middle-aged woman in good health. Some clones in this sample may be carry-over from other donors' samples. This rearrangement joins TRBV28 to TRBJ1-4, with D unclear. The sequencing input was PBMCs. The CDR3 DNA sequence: TGTGCCAGCAGTTTAATGGGCACTAATGAAAAACTGTTTTTT. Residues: CASSLMGTNEKLFF.